The subject of this entry is one TCR beta chain. What it binds is not known. The table came from immunoSEQ multiplex PCR; TCRdb's copy has only in-frame clones and leaves some out. Here the sample spans 100,000 to 150,000 clones, nearly 90% being singletons. This entry comes from a study of cytomegalovirus exposure and HLA in healthy donors. This CDR3 is built from 13 residues. Trimming stripped 4 bases from V and 4 bases from J, with 7 bases between. Germline assignment: CDR1 MNHNY and CDR2 SVGAGI (reference sequence). The approximately 120-subject validation cohort, separate from the approximately 670-subject first cohort, included the donors. Study results and limitations: Most TCR sequences proved rare, with some public TCRs found in many donors. The study listed about 150 cytomegalovirus-associated TCR beta chains.

V and J are TRBV6-6 and TRBJ2-2; no clear D gene. The source is a young woman in good health and CMV-seronegative. The specimen sequenced was PBMCs. The CDR3 sequence: CASSLDTTGELFF. Here the CDR3 DNA reads TGTGCCAGCAGTTTAGATACCACCGGGGAGCTGTTTTTT.